This passage covers 26 T cell receptor beta chains from one sample sequenced in a study of T cells in Graves' hyperthyroidism and ophthalmopathy. The investigators amplified TCR beta CDR3 regions from RNA transcripts. The TCR CDR3 first-round RT-PCR relied on the HTBI primer set. TCRdb re-called the multiplex PCR reads with MiXCR, one entry per CDR3 protein. The table lists hundreds of thousands of distinct CDR3 sequences, approximately 25% of them singletons. The specimen sequenced was blood. Receptors were obtained from a woman in her thirties with Graves' ophthalmopathy.

This clonotype was seen many times. The chain links TRBV24-1 to TRBJ1-3; 8 nucleotides align to TRBD1. Germline CDR1 and CDR2: KGHDR and SFDVKD. The J segment lost 5 bases and the V segment lost 4 bases, leaving 3 bases of the junction unmatched. The CDR3 sequence is 14 residues long. As DNA, the CDR3 is TGTGCCACCAGTGACGGACAGGGCAGAAACACCATATATTTT. Translation gives CATSDGQGRNTIYF.

This clonotype was recorded a few times. CDR3 DNA: TGTGCCACCAGCAGGGGACTGGGCTCCTACGAGCAGTACTTC. Amino acid sequence: CATSRGLGSYEQYF. The rearrangement links TRBV15 to TRBJ2-7, with D possibly TRBD2 on 6 matching bases. The CDR3 length is 14 residues. Trimming took 3 bases from V and 0 from J, leaving 9 bases between them. CDR1 LNHNV and CDR2 YYDKDF come from the germline V gene (reference sequence).

This clonotype was counted only a few times. The gene calls are TRBV12-3 or TRBV12-4 and TRBJ2-7; D remains unclear. There are 15 residues in the CDR3. Trimming stripped 1 base from V and 1 base from J, with 11 bases between. CDR3 in DNA: TGTGCCAGCAGTTTAGGCCCCCAGGATTCCTACGAGCAGTACTTC. Its protein product is CASSLGPQDSYEQYF.

This clonotype has ten or more counts. This chain connects TRBV5-6 to TRBJ1-5; TRBD1 might be the D (5 bases). CDR3 length: 15 amino acids. Trimming took 0 bases from V and 7 from J, leaving 14 bases between them. The V gene's germline CDR1 is SGHDT and CDR2 YYEEEE. This CDR3 is CASSLVGRQDQPQHF. In nucleotides, the CDR3 is TGTGCCAGCAGCTTGGTGGGGCGGCAGGACCAGCCCCAGCATTTT.

This clonotype appeared many times. The chain has TRBV2 and TRBJ1-6; D call uncertain. V dropped 6 bases and J dropped 8 bases, with 8 bases sitting between them. The germline V gene encodes CDR1 SNHLY and CDR2 FYNNEI. This CDR3 is 12 amino acids long. The CDR3 region is CASREMDSPLHF. The CDR3 DNA sequence: TGTGCCAGCAGGGAGATGGATTCACCCCTCCACTTT.

The chain carries TRBV24-1 and TRBJ1-1, with a weak D call TRBD1 (6 bases). The CDR3 sequence is 16 residues long. Trimming shortened V by 5 bases and J by 4 bases, and 19 bases separated the two germline ends. Germline V CDR1 and CDR2: KGHDR, SFDVKD. The CDR3 DNA sequence: TGTGCCACCAGTGCAAGCAGGGGTACAGGCCTCACTGAAGCTTTCTTT. Its protein is CATSASRGTGLTEAFF.

This clonotype was recorded at least ten times. V gene TRBV6-1 combines with J gene TRBJ2-7; D uncertain. This CDR3 is 13 amino acids long. V was shortened by 7 bases and J by 2 bases, with 12 bases between the two germline ends. The germline V gene has CDR1 MNHNS and CDR2 SASEGT. The CDR3 bases are TGTGCCAGCATTCCTGACGGAGCCTACGAGCAGTACTTC. Its protein is CASIPDGAYEQYF.

This clonotype was counted between two and nine times. The CDR3 loop is CASSYPGQGRPEQYF. The DNA for the CDR3 is TGTGCCAGCAGTTACCCCGGGCAGGGCAGGCCCGAGCAGTACTTC. The J gene is TRBJ2-7, the V gene TRBV28, with D possibly being TRBD1 (5 bases). Germline V gene lookup returns CDR1 MDHEN and CDR2 SYDVKM. CDR3 length equals 15 residues. The ends were cut back, 4 bases at V and 6 bases at J, with 19 bases in the middle.

This clonotype appeared many times. The chain employs TRBV19 and TRBJ2-5; possible D gene TRBD1, 6 bases. From germline, CDR1 is LNHDA and CDR2 SQIVND (reference sequence). The CDR3 has 14 residues. V was cut by 6 bases and J by 1 base, with 12 bases left in between. The CDR3 region is CASSQTGPQETQYF. The CDR3, as DNA: TGTGCCAGTAGCCAAACAGGGCCCCAAGAGACCCAGTACTTC.

The chain recombines TRBV4-1 with TRBJ1-5; TRBD1 aligns across 9 bases. Trimming removed 2 bases from V and 11 bases from J; junction bases left unmatched: 13. The CDR3 covers 16 residues. Germline V lookup: CDR1 MGHRA, CDR2 YSYEKL. This CDR3 is CASSQTRQGGLTAQHF. The CDR3 bases are TGCGCCAGCAGCCAAACCCGACAGGGGGGGCTTACTGCCCAGCATTTT.

The rearrangement joins TRBV4-2 to TRBJ1-2; D gene ambiguous. This CDR3 comprises 14 residues. Trimming left V 3 bases short and J 5 bases short, with 13 bases between. Per the germline V gene, CDR1 is LGHNA and CDR2 is YNFKEQ. The CDR3 region is CASSQGSDLYGYTF. CDR3 nucleotides: TGTGCCAGCAGCCAGGGCAGTGACTTATATGGCTACACCTTC.

The chain is built from TRBV4-2 and TRBJ1-1; D possibly corresponds to TRBD1 (6 bases). Between the trimmed V and J ends, which lost 4 bases and 3 bases, there was a span of 15 bases. The length of the CDR3 is 15 residues. Germline V gene lookup returns CDR1 LGHNA and CDR2 YNFKEQ. In DNA form, the CDR3 reads TGTGCCAGCAGCCCTTCTCGGCAGGGGTACACTGAAGCTTTCTTT. This sequence encodes CASSPSRQGYTEAFF.

The table lists this clonotype with many counts. The chain links TRBV6-5 to TRBJ2-2; D gene unclear. Germline V CDR1 and CDR2: MNHEY, SVGAGI. The length of the CDR3 is 14 residues. Trimming took 3 bases from V and 10 from J, leaving 15 bases between them. In nucleotides, the CDR3 is TGTGCCAGCAGTTATGGCGGCTTATCAGAGGAGCTGTTTTTT. Translating gives CASSYGGLSEELFF.

This clonotype was seen once. The chain has TRBV29-1 and TRBJ1-3, with D tentatively TRBD1 (6 bases). This CDR3 has 14 amino acids. The V and J ends lost 6 bases and 4 bases respectively, with 16 bases between them. Germline loops: CDR1 SQVTM, CDR2 ANQGSEA. CDR3 DNA sequence: TGCAGCGTGGAGGAAACAGGGTGGGGAAACACCATATATTTT. Its translation: CSVEETGWGNTIYF. Combining the CDR3 with reference TRBV29-1 and TRBJ1-3 gives the whole variable domain SAVISQKPSRDICQRGTSLTIQCQVDSQVTMMFWYRQQPGQSLTLIATANQGSEATYESGFVIDKFPISRPNLTFSTLTVSNMSPEDSSIYLCSVEETGWGNTIYFGEGSWLTVV.

The table lists this clonotype with a few counts. The chain uses TRBV20-1 and TRBJ1-5; 8 nucleotides line up with TRBD1. This CDR3 comprises 16 residues. Trimming took 5 bases from V and 9 from J; bases not matched to a gene: 18. Germline assignment: CDR1 DFQATT and CDR2 SNEGSKA (reference sequence). The DNA for the CDR3 is TGCAGTGCTTTGGCCCTGGGACAGGTGACGTGGGGGCCCCAGCATTTT. It translates to CSALALGQVTWGPQHF.

The V call is TRBV20-1, the J call TRBJ2-3; TRBD2 matches 7 bases. J gave up 4 bases and V 4 bases, and 5 bases lay outside the gene matches. Germline assignment: CDR1 DFQATT and CDR2 SNEGSKA (reference sequence). The CDR3 runs 13 residues. The CDR3 bases are TGCAGTGCTACCGGACTAGGCGCAGATACGCAGTATTTT. Translating it yields CSATGLGADTQYF.

The table lists this clonotype with a few counts. The chain carries TRBV6-1 and TRBJ1-4, with no clear D. This CDR3 has 15 amino acids. Germline-derived CDR1 and CDR2 are MNHNS and SASEGT. With 5 bases removed from V and 5 bases from J, the gap between germline ends came to 15 bases. CDR3 in amino acids: CASSLGRLGNEKLFF. As DNA, the CDR3 is TGTGCCAGCAGTCTTGGACGCTTAGGAAATGAAAAACTGTTTTTT.

The V call is TRBV27, the J call TRBJ1-6; 9 nucleotides line up with TRBD1. CDR3 size: 19 residues. Germline V lookup: CDR1 MNHEY, CDR2 SMNVEV (reference sequence). Trimming at V came to 5 bases and at J to 14 bases, leaving 25 bases not matched to a gene. The DNA of the CDR3 is TGTGCCAGCAGTAACGGACAGGGGTCCGCTTGGGGCGTTAGGGGGTCCCTCCACTTT. Translating gives CASSNGQGSAWGVRGSLHF.

This sequence joins TRBV7-8 and TRBJ2-5; D uncertain. Germline V lookup: CDR1 SGHVS, CDR2 FQNEAQ. The CDR3 loop spans 14 amino acids. V was pared by 5 bases and J by 2 bases, with 12 bases between. Here the CDR3 DNA reads TGTGCCAGCAGCCCCCTGATGGGACAAGAGACCCAGTACTTC. Translating gives CASSPLMGQETQYF.

The chain is built from TRBV7-3 and TRBJ2-7; possible D gene TRBD2, 6 bases. Trimming took 5 bases from V and 3 from J, leaving 20 bases between them. Germline V gives CDR1 SGHTA, CDR2 FQGTGA. CDR3 length equals 16 residues. The CDR3 DNA reads TGTGCCAGCAGCCCTAAGGGAGGAGGGTACCTCTACGAGCAGTACTTC. Protein product: CASSPKGGGYLYEQYF. The complete variable domain, with remaining parts taken from reference TRBV7-3 and TRBJ2-7, reads GAGVSQTPSNKVTEKGKYVELRCDPISGHTALYWYRQSLGQGPEFLIYFQGTGAADDSGLPNDRFFAVRPEGSVSTLKIQRTERGDSAVYLCASSPKGGGYLYEQYFGPGTRLTVT.

At least ten counts were recorded for this clonotype. This chain uses TRBV6-2 or TRBV6-3 with TRBJ2-5, with D maybe TRBD1 (6 bases). Germline lookup yields CDR1 MNHEY and CDR2 SVGEGT. This CDR3 spans 15 amino acids. Trimming pared 5 bases from V and 1 base from J, leaving 14 bases between. The CDR3 spells CASSGNRDLQETQYF. CDR3 DNA: TGTGCCAGCAGTGGGAACAGGGACCTCCAAGAGACCCAGTACTTC.

There are many counts of this clonotype. The rearrangement joins TRBV12-3 or TRBV12-4 to TRBJ1-6; no definite D call. V lost 3 bases, J lost 8 bases, and 5 bases lay in between. CDR3 size: 12 residues. CDR3 bases: TGTGCCAGCAGTTTGGCGCATTCACCCCTCCACTTT. Translating gives CASSLAHSPLHF.

J is TRBJ2-7 and V is TRBV2; TRBD2 aligns across 11 bases. Germline-derived CDR1 and CDR2 are SNHLY and FYNNEI. The CDR3 has 14 amino acids. Losses at the gene ends were 6 bases for V and 6 bases for J; bases not matched to a gene: 7. CDR3: CASRLAGVSVEQYF. The CDR3 DNA reads as TGTGCCAGCAGACTAGCGGGAGTGTCGGTCGAGCAGTACTTC.

The table lists this clonotype with a few counts. This chain joins TRBV28 and TRBJ2-5; D might be TRBD2 (6 bases). The CDR3 consists of 15 residues. Germline V gene sequence: CDR1 MDHEN, CDR2 SYDVKM. V lost 0 bases to trimming and J lost 1 base, with 9 bases between them. The DNA for the CDR3 is TGTGCCAGCAGTTTATGGCGGGATCCCCAAGAGACCCAGTACTTC. It yields the protein CASSLWRDPQETQYF.

This CDR3 reads CASSLRRQGLVGYTF. The CDR3 coding sequence is TGTGCCAGCAGCCTCCGCAGACAGGGACTTGTTGGCTACACCTTC. The V gene is TRBV28, the J gene TRBJ1-2; 7 nucleotides line up with TRBD1. Per the germline V gene, CDR1 is MDHEN and CDR2 is SYDVKM. Trimming cost V 6 bases and J 7 bases; bases outside gene matches: 14. The CDR3 extends over 15 amino acids.

This clonotype appeared many times. The V and J genes are TRBV5-4 and TRBJ2-7, with a possible D match to TRBD1 (6 bases). The germline V gene has CDR1 SGHNT and CDR2 YYREEE (reference sequence). V dropped 1 base and J dropped 1 base, with 9 bases sitting between them. The CDR3 consists of 14 residues. CDR3 in DNA: TGTGCCAGCAGCTTGCCAGGGGATTCCTACGAGCAGTACTTC. Its translation is CASSLPGDSYEQYF.